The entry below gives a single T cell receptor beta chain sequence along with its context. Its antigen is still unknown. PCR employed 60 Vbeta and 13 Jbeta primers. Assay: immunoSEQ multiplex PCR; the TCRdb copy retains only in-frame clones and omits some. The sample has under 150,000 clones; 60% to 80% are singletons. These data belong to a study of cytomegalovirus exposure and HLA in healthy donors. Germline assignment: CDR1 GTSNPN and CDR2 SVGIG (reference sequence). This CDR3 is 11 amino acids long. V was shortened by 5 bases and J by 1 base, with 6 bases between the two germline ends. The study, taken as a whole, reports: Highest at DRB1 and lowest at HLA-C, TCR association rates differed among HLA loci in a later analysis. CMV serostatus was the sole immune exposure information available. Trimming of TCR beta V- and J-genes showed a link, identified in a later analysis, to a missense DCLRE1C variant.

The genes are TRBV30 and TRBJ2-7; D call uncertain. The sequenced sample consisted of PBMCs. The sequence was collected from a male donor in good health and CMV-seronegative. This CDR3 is CAWAGSYEQYF. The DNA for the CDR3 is TGTGCCTGGGCCGGGTCCTACGAGCAGTACTTC.